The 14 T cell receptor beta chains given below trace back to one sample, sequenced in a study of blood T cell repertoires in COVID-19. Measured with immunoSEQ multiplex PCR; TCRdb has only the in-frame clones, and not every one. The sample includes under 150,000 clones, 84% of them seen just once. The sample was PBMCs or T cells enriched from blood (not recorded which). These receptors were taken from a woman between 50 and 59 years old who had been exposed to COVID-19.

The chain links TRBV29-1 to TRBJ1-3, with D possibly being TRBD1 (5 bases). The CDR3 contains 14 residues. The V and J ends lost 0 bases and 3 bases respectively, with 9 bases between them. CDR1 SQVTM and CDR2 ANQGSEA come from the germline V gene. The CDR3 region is CSVEEGQGGNTIYF. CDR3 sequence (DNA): TGCAGCGTTGAAGAAGGGCAGGGTGGAAACACCATATATTTT.

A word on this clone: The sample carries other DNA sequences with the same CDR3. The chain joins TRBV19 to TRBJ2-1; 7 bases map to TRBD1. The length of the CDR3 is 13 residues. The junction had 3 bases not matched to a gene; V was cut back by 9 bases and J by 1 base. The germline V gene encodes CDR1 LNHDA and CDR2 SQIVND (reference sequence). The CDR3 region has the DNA TGTGCCAGCCAACAGGGGTCCTACAATGAGCAGTTCTTC. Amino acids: CASQQGSYNEQFF.

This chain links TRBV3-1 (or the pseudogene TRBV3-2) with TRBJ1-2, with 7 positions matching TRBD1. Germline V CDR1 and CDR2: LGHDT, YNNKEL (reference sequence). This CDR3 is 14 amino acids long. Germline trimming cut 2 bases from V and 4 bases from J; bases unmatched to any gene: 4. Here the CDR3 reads CASSQWGTVYGYTF. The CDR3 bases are TGTGCCAGCAGCCAATGGGGGACAGTCTATGGCTACACCTTC.

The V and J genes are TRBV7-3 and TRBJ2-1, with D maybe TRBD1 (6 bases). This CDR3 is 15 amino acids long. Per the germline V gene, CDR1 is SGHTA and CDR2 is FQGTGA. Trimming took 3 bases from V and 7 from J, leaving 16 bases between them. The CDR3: CASSFDRRQKNEQFF. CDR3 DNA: TGTGCCAGCAGCTTTGACAGGAGGCAAAAGAATGAGCAGTTCTTC.

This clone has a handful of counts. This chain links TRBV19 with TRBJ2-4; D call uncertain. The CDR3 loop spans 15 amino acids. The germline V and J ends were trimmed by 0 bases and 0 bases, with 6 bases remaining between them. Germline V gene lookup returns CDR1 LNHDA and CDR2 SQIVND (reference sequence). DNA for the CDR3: TGTGCCAGTAGTATAGATGTCCGAGCCAAAAACATTCAGTACTTC. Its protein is CASSIDVRAKNIQYF.

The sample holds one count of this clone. The CDR3 nucleotides read TGTGCCAGCAGCTCACCAGCGGGGGGCCTCAATGAGCAGTTCTTC. Its protein product is CASSSPAGGLNEQFF. This rearrangement joins TRBV11-2 to TRBJ2-1; 9 nucleotides line up with TRBD2. This CDR3 has 15 amino acids. The V gene's germline CDR1 is SGHAT and CDR2 FQNNGV. Trimming removed 4 bases from V and 6 bases from J; junction bases left unmatched: 7. The variable domain in full, completed from reference TRBV11-2 and TRBJ2-1, reads EAGVAQSPRYKIIEKRQSVAFWCNPISGHATLYWYQQILGQGPKLLIQFQNNGVVDDSQLPKDRFSAERLKGVDSTLKIQPAKLEDSAVYLCASSSPAGGLNEQFFGPGTRLTVL.

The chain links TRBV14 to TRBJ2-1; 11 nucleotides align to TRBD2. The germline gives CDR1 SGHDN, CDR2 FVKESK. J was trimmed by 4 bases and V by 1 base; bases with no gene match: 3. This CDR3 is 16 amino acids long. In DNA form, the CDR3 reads TGTGCCAGCAGCCAAGGGGCTAGCGGGAGGTACAATGAGCAGTTCTTC. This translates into CASSQGASGRYNEQFF.

The CDR3 loop reads CASSGQGISYGYTF. CDR3 coding DNA: TGTGCCAGCAGCGGACAGGGGATCAGCTATGGCTACACCTTC. The genes are TRBV14 and TRBJ1-2, with TRBD1 matching 9 bases. Trimming took 5 bases from V and 4 from J; bases not matched to a gene: 5. The CDR3 covers 14 residues. Germline V CDR1 and CDR2: SGHDN, FVKESK. The whole variable domain, remainder taken from reference TRBV14 and TRBJ1-2, is EAGVTQFPSHSVIEKGQTVTLRCDPISGHDNLYWYRRVMGKEIKFLLHFVKESKQDESGMPNNRFLAERTGGTYSTLKVQPAELEDSGVYFCASSGQGISYGYTFGSGTRLTVV.

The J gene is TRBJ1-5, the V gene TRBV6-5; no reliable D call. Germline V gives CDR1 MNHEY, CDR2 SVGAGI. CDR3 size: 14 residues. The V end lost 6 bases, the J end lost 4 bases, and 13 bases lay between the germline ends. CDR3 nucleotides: TGTGCCAGCAGGCCCTTCGACAAAAATCAGCCCCAGCATTTT. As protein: CASRPFDKNQPQHF.

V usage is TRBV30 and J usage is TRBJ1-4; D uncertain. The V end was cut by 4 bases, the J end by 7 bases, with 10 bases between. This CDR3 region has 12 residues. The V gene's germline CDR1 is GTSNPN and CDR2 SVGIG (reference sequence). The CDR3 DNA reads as TGTGCCTGGAAATTCGGGGTTGAAAAACTGTTTTTT. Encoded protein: CAWKFGVEKLFF.

CDR3 coding DNA: TGTGCCAGCCCCTCGGAGACAGGGTTAGAGGCGGATGAAAAACTGTTTTTT. Its translation is CASPSETGLEADEKLFF. This chain links TRBV7-9 with TRBJ1-4; 7 bases are a match to TRBD1. Germline V gene sequence: CDR1 SEHNR, CDR2 FQNEAQ (reference sequence). The V segment lost 8 bases and the J segment 6 bases; nucleotides outside the gene matches: 18. CDR3 size: 17 residues.

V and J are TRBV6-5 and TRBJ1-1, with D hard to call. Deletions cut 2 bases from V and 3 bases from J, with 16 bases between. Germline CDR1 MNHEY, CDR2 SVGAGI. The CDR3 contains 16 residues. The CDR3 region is CASSYPSPVTDTEAFF. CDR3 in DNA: TGTGCCAGCAGTTACCCCTCACCGGTTACTGACACTGAAGCTTTCTTT.

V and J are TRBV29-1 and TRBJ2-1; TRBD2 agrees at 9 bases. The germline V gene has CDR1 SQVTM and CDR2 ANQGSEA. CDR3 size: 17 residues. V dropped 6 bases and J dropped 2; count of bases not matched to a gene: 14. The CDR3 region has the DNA TGCAGCGTCTACGGAAGGGTGCTAGCGGGGACCTACAATGAGCAGTTCTTC. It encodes CSVYGRVLAGTYNEQFF.

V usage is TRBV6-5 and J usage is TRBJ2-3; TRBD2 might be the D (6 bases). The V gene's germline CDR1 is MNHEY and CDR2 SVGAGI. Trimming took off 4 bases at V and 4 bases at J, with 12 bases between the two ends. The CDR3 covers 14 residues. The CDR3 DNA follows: TGTGCCAGCAGTTCGGGGGTATTTCCAGATACGCAGTATTTT. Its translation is CASSSGVFPDTQYF.